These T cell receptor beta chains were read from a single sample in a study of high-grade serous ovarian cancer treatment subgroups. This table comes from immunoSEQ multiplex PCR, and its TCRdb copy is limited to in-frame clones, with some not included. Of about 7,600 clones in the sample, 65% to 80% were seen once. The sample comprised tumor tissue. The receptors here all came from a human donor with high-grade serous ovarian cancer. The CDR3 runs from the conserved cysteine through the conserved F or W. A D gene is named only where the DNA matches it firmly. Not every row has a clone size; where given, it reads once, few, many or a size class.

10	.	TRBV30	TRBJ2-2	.	CAWSGGELFF	TGTGCCTGGAGTGGGGGGGAGCTGTTTTTT
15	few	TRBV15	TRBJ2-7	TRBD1	CATSRAGDRVDEQYF	TGTGCCACCAGCAGAGCAGGGGACAGGGTTGACGAGCAGTACTTC
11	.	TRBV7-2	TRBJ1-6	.	CASSPPLPLHF	TGTGCCAGCAGCCCCCCACTACCCCTCCACTTT
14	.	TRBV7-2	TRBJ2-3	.	CASSRAVGKDTQYF	TGTGCCAGCAGCCGAGCGGTGGGTAAAGATACGCAGTATTTT
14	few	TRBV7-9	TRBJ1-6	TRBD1	CASSWGQAGSPLHF	TGTGCCAGCAGCTGGGGACAGGCTGGATCACCCCTCCACTTT
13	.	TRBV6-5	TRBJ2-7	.	CASSNDRYHEQYF	TGTGCCAGCAGCAACGACAGGTATCACGAGCAGTACTTC
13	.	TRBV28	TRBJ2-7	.	CASRLEGPGEQYF	TGTGCCAGCAGGTTGGAGGGTCCGGGGGAGCAGTACTTC
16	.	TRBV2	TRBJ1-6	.	CASSADRTLYNSPLHF	TGTGCCAGCAGTGCCGACAGGACCCTCTACAATTCACCCCTCCACTTT
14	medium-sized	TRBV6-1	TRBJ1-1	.	CASTTRGTDTEAFF	TGTGCCAGCACCACGAGGGGTACGGACACTGAAGCTTTCTTT
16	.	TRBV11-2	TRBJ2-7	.	CASSLGSASISYEQYF	TGTGCCAGCAGCTTAGGTTCGGCTAGCATCTCCTACGAGCAGTACTTC
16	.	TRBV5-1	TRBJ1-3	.	CASSSYTRDTGNTIYF	TGCGCCAGCAGCTCCTATACCCGGGACACTGGAAACACCATATATTTT
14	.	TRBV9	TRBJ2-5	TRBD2	CASSVMGGVETQYF	TGTGCCAGCAGCGTAATGGGGGGGGTAGAGACCCAGTACTTC
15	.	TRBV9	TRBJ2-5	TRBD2	CASSVDASGSETQYF	TGTGCCAGCAGCGTAGATGCTAGCGGGAGCGAGACCCAGTACTTC
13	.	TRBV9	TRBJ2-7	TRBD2	CASSVREGLEQYF	TGTGCCAGCAGCGTAAGGGAGGGTCTCGAGCAGTACTTC
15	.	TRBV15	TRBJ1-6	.	CATSRDGQYNSPLHF	TGTGCCACCAGCAGAGATGGACAGTATAATTCACCCCTCCACTTT
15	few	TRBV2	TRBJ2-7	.	CASSQSGTVSYEQYF	TGTGCCAGCAGCCAATCCGGGACGGTGTCCTACGAGCAGTACTTC
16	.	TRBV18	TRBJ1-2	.	CASSPEVGEVGYGYTF	TGTGCCAGCTCACCAGAGGTAGGGGAGGTCGGCTATGGCTACACCTTC
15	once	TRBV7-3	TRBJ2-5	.	CASSSPAGGVETQYF	TGTGCCAGCAGCTCCCCAGCCGGAGGGGTAGAGACCCAGTACTTC
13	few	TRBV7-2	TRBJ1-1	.	CASSLEGGQGAFF	TGTGCCAGCAGTTTAGAGGGGGGGCAGGGTGCTTTCTTT
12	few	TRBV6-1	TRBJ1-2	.	CASRPSGYGYTF	TGTGCCAGCAGGCCCAGCGGCTATGGCTACACCTTC
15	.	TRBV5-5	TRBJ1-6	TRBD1	CASSLWDRLNSPLHF	TGTGCCAGCAGCTTGTGGGACAGACTTAATTCACCCCTCCACTTT
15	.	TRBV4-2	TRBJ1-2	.	CASSQDSRANYGYTF	TGTGCCAGCAGCCAAGATAGTAGGGCTAACTATGGCTACACCTTC
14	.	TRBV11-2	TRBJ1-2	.	CASSLDFGGDGYTF	TGTGCCAGCAGCTTAGATTTCGGGGGAGATGGCTACACCTTC
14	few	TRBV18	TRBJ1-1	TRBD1	CASSPGQGNTEAFF	TGTGCCAGCTCACCGGGACAGGGGAACACTGAAGCTTTCTTT